There are a few counts of the clone carrying this T cell receptor beta chain. Its specificity is unknown. The sample is drawn from a study of regulatory T cells in long-lasting Graves disease. Stated time point: persistent/refractory GD, antithyroid drugs over 5 years with positive TRAb. The TCR library was made from RNA that had been extracted from PBMCs in TRIzol. Germline CDR1 and CDR2: SGHRS and YFSETQ. The CDR3 sequence is 15 residues long. Trimming at V came to 5 bases and at J to 7 bases, leaving 11 bases not matched to a gene. Libraries of TCR beta came from iRepertoire HTBI primers plus Arm-PCR of CDR3 regions. TCRdb processed the multiplex PCR reads anew with MiXCR; each CDR3 protein has one entry. The sample lists about 430,000 distinct CDR3 sequences, approximately 22% occurring once. General study results and limits: There was favoring of TRBV28, TRBJ1-2 and TRBJ2-5 in persistent disease.

V usage is TRBV5-1 and J usage is TRBJ2-2; 7 positions match TRBD2. The sequence came from a female donor with Graves disease. The specimen was peripheral blood mononuclear cells (PBMCs), collected when the disease was refractory, from a patient treated with antithyroid drugs. The CDR3 coding sequence is TGCGCCAGCAGAGACCCAGCGGGACTTCTCGGGGAGCTGTTTTTT. It yields the protein CASRDPAGLLGELFF.